The clone carrying this TCR beta chain was counted only a few times. Its specificity is unknown. The time point is: sample taken at primary tumor resection. Tumor, nontumor lung or frozen PBMC supplied whole RNA, sequenced without sorting. Donation came from over 60 patients with untreated early-stage non-small cell lung cancer. The sample comes from a study of spatial heterogeneity in lung cancer. About the research overall: Each distinct TCR and UMI combination averaged more than ten appearances in raw reads. Study-wide points: Ubiquitous expanded tumor TCRs appeared in blood more at resection than follow-up.

Per the germline V gene, CDR1 is DFQATT and CDR2 is SNEGSKA (reference sequence). V gave up 5 bases and J gave up 2 bases, with 21 bases separating them. CDR3 size: 16 residues. The presence of a unique molecular identifier marked each TCR cDNA molecule. TCRdb re-called the 5' RACE reads through MiXCR, storing one row per CDR3 protein. The sample has roughly 16,000 distinct CDR3 sequences, about a fifth seen once. This receptor was taken from a female donor with early-stage non-small cell lung cancer. V is TRBV20-1 and J is TRBJ2-5; tentative D call: TRBD1 (6 bases). Sample: PBMCs, taken at surgery. The CDR3 sequence: CSARPFHGDKQETQYF. CDR3 nucleotide sequence: TGCAGTGCTCGACCCTTCCACGGGGACAAGCAAGAGACCCAGTACTTC.